A selection of T cell receptor beta chains follows, all from one sample in a study of cytomegalovirus exposure and HLA in healthy donors. Profiling relied on immunoSEQ multiplex PCR, and the TCRdb table lists in-frame clones only, not all of them. The table records tens of thousands of clones, 91% of them present only once. The sample comprised PBMCs. Source of these receptors: a man aged 18 to 35 in good health and CMV-seronegative. Each CDR3 is given with its conserved first and last residue. Fields, in order: V gene, clone size, J gene, D gene, CDR3 DNA, CDR3 protein. D genes are given only for firm matches. Clone size is shown for a subset of rows, as once, few, many or a class of expanded clone.

TRBV27	NA	TRBJ2-7	TRBD1	TGTGCCAGCAGTTTTGGGATAACAGGACAGGGGCAGTACTTC	CASSFGITGQGQYF
TRBV19	NA	TRBJ2-3	TRBD2	TGTGCCAGTACCCCTTTTAGTGGCGGGAGGAGCCTTGGTACGCAGTATTTT	CASTPFSGGRSLGTQYF
TRBV7-3	NA	TRBJ2-7	TRBD1	TGTGCCAGCAGCAACCAGGGGGTGGACGAGCAGTACTTC	CASSNQGVDEQYF
TRBV7-2	NA	TRBJ2-7	NA	TGTGCCAGCAGCTTAGAGCAGGGAAGGCAGGACGAGCAGTACTTC	CASSLEQGRQDEQYF
TRBV6-1	NA	TRBJ1-5	NA	TGTGCCAGCAGTGGGGCAGAAGGTAGTAGCAATCAGCCCCAGCATTTT	CASSGAEGSSNQPQHF
TRBV6-5	NA	TRBJ2-1	TRBD2	TGTGCCAGCAGTTCGGCTAGCGGGAGAAATGAGCAGTTCTTC	CASSSASGRNEQFF
TRBV5-1	once	TRBJ2-7	NA	TGCGCCAGCAGCGATGACAGACCCTACGAGCAGTACTTC	CASSDDRPYEQYF
TRBV10-3	NA	TRBJ1-5	NA	TGTGCCATCAGTGAGTCGGGAGATGCGGGCAATCAGCCCCAGCATTTT	CAISESGDAGNQPQHF
TRBV29-1	NA	TRBJ2-3	TRBD2	TGCAGCGTTGAGGGTAGCGGGAGGGCCTGGGGGACAGATACGCAGTATTTT	CSVEGSGRAWGTDTQYF
TRBV5-4	NA	TRBJ2-5	TRBD1	TGTGCCAGCAGCAGGGACAGTCAAGAGACCCAGTACTTC	CASSRDSQETQYF
TRBV5-6	NA	TRBJ1-1	TRBD1	TGTGCCAGCAGCCCAACAGGGGGAGGTGTCACTGAAGCTTTCTTT	CASSPTGGGVTEAFF
TRBV9	NA	TRBJ1-2	NA	TGTGCCAGCAGCAGAGCGTCTAACTATGGCTACACCTTC	CASSRASNYGYTF
TRBV29-1	NA	TRBJ2-2	NA	TGCAGCGTCCTACTTTGGGAGCCGAACACCGGGGAGCTGTTTTTT	CSVLLWEPNTGELFF
TRBV6-4	NA	TRBJ2-2	TRBD2	TGTGCCAGCAGTGTAGCGGGAGGGCCGGCCGGGGAGCTGTTTTTT	CASSVAGGPAGELFF
TRBV27	NA	TRBJ2-4	TRBD1	TGTGCCAGCAGGACCGGGACAGGGGAGGTTATTCAGTACTTC	CASRTGTGEVIQYF
TRBV6-5	NA	TRBJ2-3	NA	TGTGCCACTTCTCCGGGAGATACGCAGTATTTT	CATSPGDTQYF
TRBV28	NA	TRBJ2-5	TRBD1	TGTGCCAGCAGTTTCCAGGGGGCGGGGTACCAAGAGACCCAGTACTTC	CASSFQGAGYQETQYF
TRBV28	NA	TRBJ1-3	TRBD1	TGTGCCAGCAGTTTGAAGGCGGGGCACAGGGGCTCTGGAAACACCATATATTTT	CASSLKAGHRGSGNTIYF
TRBV28	NA	TRBJ2-5	TRBD1	TGTGCCAGCAGTTTCTCCGGGACAGGGGCGCAAGAGACCCAGTACTTC	CASSFSGTGAQETQYF
TRBV29-1	NA	TRBJ2-7	NA	TGCAGCGTTGGTAGGGGACACCTCTACGAGCAGTACTTC	CSVGRGHLYEQYF
TRBV9	NA	TRBJ2-1	TRBD2	TGTGCCAGCAGCGTGGGACTAGCGTCCAATGAGCAGTTCTTC	CASSVGLASNEQFF
TRBV27	NA	TRBJ1-5	NA	TGTGCCAGCAGTCCCGTTAACAGGGCCCTTCAGCCCCAGCATTTT	CASSPVNRALQPQHF
TRBV30	NA	TRBJ1-2	NA	TGTGCCTGGAGTGTAGGGGCGGTTTCCCCTTACTATGGCTACACCTTC	CAWSVGAVSPYYGYTF
TRBV28	NA	TRBJ2-3	TRBD2	TGTGCCAGCAGTACCTTGCGCGTAGCGGGTAGCACAGATACGCAGTATTTT	CASSTLRVAGSTDTQYF
TRBV28	NA	TRBJ1-4	TRBD1	TGTGCCAACAGGCGACAGGGGGAGGAAAAACTGTTTTTT	CANRRQGEEKLFF
TRBV2	NA	TRBJ1-5	TRBD1	TGTGCCAGCAGGGGTGGGACAGGGGGGAATCAGCCCCAGCATTTT	CASRGGTGGNQPQHF
TRBV4-2	once	TRBJ1-3	NA	TGTGCCAGCAGCCAAGTAAACGGACAAGGGATAGACACCATATATTTT	CASSQVNGQGIDTIYF
TRBV6-1	NA	TRBJ1-5	NA	TGTGCCAGCAGTGAACAGATGGTCGGCAATCAGCCCCAGCATTTT	CASSEQMVGNQPQHF
TRBV19	NA	TRBJ2-3	NA	TGTGCCAGTAGTATCGGTCTGACAGATACGCAGTATTTT	CASSIGLTDTQYF
TRBV9	NA	TRBJ2-7	NA	TGTGCCAGCAGCGTAGCGGGAGTGCCCTACGAGCAGTACTTC	CASSVAGVPYEQYF
TRBV7-2	once	TRBJ2-3	TRBD2	TGTGCCAGCAGCCCCCGACTAGCAGGCACAGATACGCAGTATTTT	CASSPRLAGTDTQYF
TRBV21-1	NA	TRBJ2-7	NA	TGTGCCAGCAGCAAAGACCTCCTAGCGGCTATCTCCTACGAGCAGTACTTC	CASSKDLLAAISYEQYF
TRBV7-7	once	TRBJ2-1	TRBD2	TGTGCTAGCAGCTGGGGGGGAGGGGCTGAGCAGTTCTTC	CASSWGGGAEQFF
TRBV2	NA	TRBJ2-3	TRBD2	TGTGCCAGCAGAAAAGATAGCGGGAGGGCAGATACGCAGTATTTT	CASRKDSGRADTQYF
TRBV7-9	NA	TRBJ1-2	NA	TGTGCCAGCAGCCGATTGAACACTGGGCCCCGGGGCTACACCTTC	CASSRLNTGPRGYTF
TRBV7-9	NA	TRBJ1-1	NA	TGTGTCCATTCAGGGGAAGGGGACACTGAAGCTTTCTTT	CVHSGEGDTEAFF
TRBV21-1	NA	TRBJ2-5	NA	TGTGCCAGCAGCAAAGCGCCGGGGGGAGCAGAGACCCAGTACTTC	CASSKAPGGAETQYF
TRBV4-3	NA	TRBJ2-1	NA	TGCGCCAGCAGCCGGGCGTTTAACAATGAGCAGTTCTTC	CASSRAFNNEQFF
TRBV4-3	NA	TRBJ1-2	TRBD1	TGCGCCAGCAGCCAAGAGGGGACAGGGGGTTGGGATGGCTACACCTTC	CASSQEGTGGWDGYTF
TRBV5-1	NA	TRBJ2-3	NA	TGCGCCAGCTTCCGGGATTCTAGCACAGATACGCAGTATTTT	CASFRDSSTDTQYF
TRBV11-2	NA	TRBJ2-5	NA	TGTGCCAGCAGCCGCTCGGGGCTAGCGATTGCCCAGTACTTC	CASSRSGLAIAQYF
TRBV28	once	TRBJ2-7	TRBD2	TGTGCCAGCCCTTGCTTTTGGACTAGCGGGGCCTACGAGCAGTACTTC	CASPCFWTSGAYEQYF
TRBV30	once	TRBJ2-4	TRBD1	TGTGCCTGGAGTGTAATTGGTGGGGGACAGTCACTAGCCAAAAACATTCAGTACTTC	CAWSVIGGGQSLAKNIQYF
TRBV5-1	NA	TRBJ2-5	TRBD2	TGCGCCAGCAGCTTTTCTGGGACTAGCGAAGAGACCCAGTACTTC	CASSFSGTSEETQYF
TRBV6-6	NA	TRBJ1-5	NA	TGTGCCAGCAGTCGGGCCTCAGGGATCAATCAGCCCCAGCATTTT	CASSRASGINQPQHF
TRBV11-2	NA	TRBJ2-7	TRBD2	TGTGCCAGCACCGTAGCGGGAGCCTACGAGCAGTACTTC	CASTVAGAYEQYF
TRBV28	few	TRBJ1-2	NA	TGTGCCAGCAGTCCGGCCGGGGGTAGCGGCTACACCTTC	CASSPAGGSGYTF
TRBV28	NA	TRBJ2-1	TRBD2	TGTGCCAGCAGCGCAAGACTAGCGGTTCCTTACAATGAGCAGTTCTTC	CASSARLAVPYNEQFF
TRBV10-2	NA	TRBJ2-1	TRBD2	TGCGCCAGCAGTGAGGGTAGCGGGAGTTATGAGCAGTTCTTC	CASSEGSGSYEQFF
TRBV5-1	NA	TRBJ2-3	NA	TGCGCCAGCAGGGGAGACGGGTCTAGCAGCGCAGATACGCAGTATTTT	CASRGDGSSSADTQYF
TRBV7-2	NA	TRBJ2-7	TRBD2	TGTGCCAGCAGCTTAAGACTAGCGGGAGCTAACGAGCAGTACTTC	CASSLRLAGANEQYF
TRBV15	few	TRBJ1-5	TRBD1	TGTGCCACCAGCAGAGGAACAGGGGTTTATGCGCCCCAGCATTTT	CATSRGTGVYAPQHF